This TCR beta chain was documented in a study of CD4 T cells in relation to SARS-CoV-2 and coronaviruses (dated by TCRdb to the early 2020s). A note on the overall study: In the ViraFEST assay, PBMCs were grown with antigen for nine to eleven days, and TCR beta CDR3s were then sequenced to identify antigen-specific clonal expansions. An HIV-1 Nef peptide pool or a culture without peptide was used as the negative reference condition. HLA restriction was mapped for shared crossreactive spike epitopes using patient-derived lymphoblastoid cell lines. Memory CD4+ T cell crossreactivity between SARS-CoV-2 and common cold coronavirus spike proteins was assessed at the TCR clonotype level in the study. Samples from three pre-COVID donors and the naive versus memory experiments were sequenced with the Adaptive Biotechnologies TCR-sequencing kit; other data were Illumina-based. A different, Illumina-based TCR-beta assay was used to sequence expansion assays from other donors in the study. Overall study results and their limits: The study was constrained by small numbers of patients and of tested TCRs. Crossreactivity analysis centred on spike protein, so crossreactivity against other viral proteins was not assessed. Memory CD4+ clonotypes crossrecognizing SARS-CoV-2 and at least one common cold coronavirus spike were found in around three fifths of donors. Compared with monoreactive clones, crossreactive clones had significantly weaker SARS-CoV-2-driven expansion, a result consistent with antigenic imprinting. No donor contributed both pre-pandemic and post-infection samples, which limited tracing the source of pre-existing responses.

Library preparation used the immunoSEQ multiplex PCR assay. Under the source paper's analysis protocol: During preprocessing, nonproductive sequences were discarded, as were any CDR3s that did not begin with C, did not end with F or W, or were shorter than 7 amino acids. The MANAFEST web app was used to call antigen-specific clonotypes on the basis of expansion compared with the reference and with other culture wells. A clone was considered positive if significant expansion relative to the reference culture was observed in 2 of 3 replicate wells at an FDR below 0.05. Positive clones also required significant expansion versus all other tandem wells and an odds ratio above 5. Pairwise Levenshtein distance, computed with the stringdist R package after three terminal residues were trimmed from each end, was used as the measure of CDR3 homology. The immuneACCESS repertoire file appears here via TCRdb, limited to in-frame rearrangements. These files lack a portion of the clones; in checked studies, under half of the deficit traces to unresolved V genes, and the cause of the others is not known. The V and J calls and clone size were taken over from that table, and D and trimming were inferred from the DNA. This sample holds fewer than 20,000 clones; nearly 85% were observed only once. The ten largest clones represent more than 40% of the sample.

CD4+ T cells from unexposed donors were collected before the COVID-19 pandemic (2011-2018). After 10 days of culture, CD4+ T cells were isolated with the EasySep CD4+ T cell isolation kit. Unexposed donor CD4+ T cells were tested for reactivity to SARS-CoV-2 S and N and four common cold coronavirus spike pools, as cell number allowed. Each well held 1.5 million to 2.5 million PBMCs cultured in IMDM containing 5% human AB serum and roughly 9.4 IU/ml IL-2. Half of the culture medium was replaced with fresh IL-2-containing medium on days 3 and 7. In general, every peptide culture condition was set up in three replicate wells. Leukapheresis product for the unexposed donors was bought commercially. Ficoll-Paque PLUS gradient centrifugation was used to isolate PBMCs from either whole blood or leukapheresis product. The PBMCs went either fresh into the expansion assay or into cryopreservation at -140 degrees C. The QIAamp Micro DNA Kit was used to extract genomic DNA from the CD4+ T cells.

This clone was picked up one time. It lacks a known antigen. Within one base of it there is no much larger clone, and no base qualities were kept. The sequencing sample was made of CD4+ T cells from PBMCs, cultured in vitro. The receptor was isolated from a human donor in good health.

CDR3 reads: CASSLTTVFRMNTEAFF. The DNA sequence is as follows: TGTGCCAGCAGCCTCACTACGGTGTTTAGGATGAACACTGAAGCTTTCTTT. The rearranged segments are TRBV14 and TRBJ1-1; the D gene cannot be named for sure. CDR1 is given as SGHDN and CDR2 as FVKESK, both from the germline V gene. V was cut back by 4 bases and J by 0 bases, leaving a gap of 18 bases between them. Inclusive of the bounding cysteine and phenylalanine, the CDR3 is 17 residues long. The entry retains the CDR3 DNA only, 51 bases that are in frame from base 1. Reference TRBV14 and TRBJ1-1 genes cover what lies past the CDR3, so the full variable domain is EAGVTQFPSHSVIEKGQTVTLRCDPISGHDNLYWYRRVMGKEIKFLLHFVKESKQDESGMPNNRFLAERTGGTYSTLKVQPAELEDSGVYFCASSLTTVFRMNTEAFFGQGTRLTVV.